This T cell receptor (beta chain) was obtained from a study of technical replicates of blood from a few donors. Trimming removed 2 bases at V and 3 bases at J, with 14 bases between. Germline lookup yields CDR1 SGHNT and CDR2 YYREEE (reference sequence). CDR3 length: 16 residues. Profiling relied on immunoSEQ multiplex PCR, and the TCRdb table lists in-frame clones only, not all of them. Altogether approximately 70,000 clones are present, roughly 92% being singletons, with the ten largest covering approximately 0.39%. Sequencing was performed on T cells isolated from PBMCs. This sequence joins TRBV5-4 and TRBJ1-4, with a tentative D call TRBD1 (5 bases). This clonotype originated in a human donor in good health. In nucleotides, the CDR3 is TGTGCCAGCAGCTTTCAGGGTCTGCGACCTAATGAAAAACTGTTTTTT. Amino acids: CASSFQGLRPNEKLFF. The full variable domain, its missing parts supplied by reference TRBV5-4 and TRBJ1-4, is ETGVTQSPTHLIKTRGQQVTLRCSSQSGHNTVSWYQQALGQGPQFIFQYYREEENGRGNFPPRFSGLQFPNYSSELNVNALELDDSALYLCASSFQGLRPNEKLFFGSGTQLSVL.